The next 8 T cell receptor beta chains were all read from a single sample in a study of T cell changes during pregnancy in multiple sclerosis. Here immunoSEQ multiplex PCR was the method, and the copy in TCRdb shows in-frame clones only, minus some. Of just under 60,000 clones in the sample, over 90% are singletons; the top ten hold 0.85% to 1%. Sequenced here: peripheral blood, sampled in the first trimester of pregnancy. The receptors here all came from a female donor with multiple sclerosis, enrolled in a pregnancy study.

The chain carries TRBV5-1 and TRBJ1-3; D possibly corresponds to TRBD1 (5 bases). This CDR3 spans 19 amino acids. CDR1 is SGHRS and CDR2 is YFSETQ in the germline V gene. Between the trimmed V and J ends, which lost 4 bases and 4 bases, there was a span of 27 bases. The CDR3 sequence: CASSHGPAQGLISGNTIYF. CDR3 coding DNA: TGCGCCAGCAGCCACGGGCCGGCCCAGGGCTTGATCAGCGGAAACACCATATATTTT.

The CDR3: CASSTRGNSYNSPLHF. In nucleotides, the CDR3 is TGTGCCAGTAGTACCCGGGGGAACTCCTATAATTCACCCCTCCACTTT. This chain links TRBV19 with TRBJ1-6; tentative D call: TRBD1 (5 bases). The CDR3 contains 16 residues. Germline CDR1 and CDR2: LNHDA and SQIVND (reference sequence). V shed 4 bases and J shed 0 bases, with 10 bases lying between them.

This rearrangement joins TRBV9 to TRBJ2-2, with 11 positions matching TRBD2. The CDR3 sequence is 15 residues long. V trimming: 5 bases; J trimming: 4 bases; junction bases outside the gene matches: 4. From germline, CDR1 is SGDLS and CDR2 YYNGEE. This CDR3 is CASSLSGGATGELFF. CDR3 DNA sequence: TGTGCCAGCAGTCTTAGCGGGGGGGCCACCGGGGAGCTGTTTTTT.

CDR3 amino acids: CASSGQGTYGYTF. DNA for the CDR3: TGTGCCAGCAGCGGACAGGGGACCTATGGCTACACCTTC. The rearrangement uses TRBV6-6 and TRBJ1-2; 9 bases fit TRBD1. Germline CDR1 is MNHNY and CDR2 is SVGAGI (reference sequence). The V gene end was trimmed by 6 bases and the J gene end by 4 bases; junction bases not matched to a gene: 3. There are 13 residues in the CDR3.

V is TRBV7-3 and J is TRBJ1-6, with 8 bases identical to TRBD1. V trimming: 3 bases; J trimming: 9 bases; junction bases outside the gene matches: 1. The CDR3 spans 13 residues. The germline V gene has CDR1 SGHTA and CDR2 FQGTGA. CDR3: CASSFDRGSPLHF. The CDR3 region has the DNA TGTGCCAGCAGCTTCGACAGGGGTTCACCCCTCCACTTT.

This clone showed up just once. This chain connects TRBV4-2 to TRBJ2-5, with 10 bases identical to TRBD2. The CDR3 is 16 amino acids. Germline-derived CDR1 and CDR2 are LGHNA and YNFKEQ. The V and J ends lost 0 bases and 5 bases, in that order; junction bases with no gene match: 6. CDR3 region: CASSQEGSGGWETQYF. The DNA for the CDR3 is TGTGCCAGCAGCCAAGAGGGTAGCGGGGGGTGGGAGACCCAGTACTTC.

As DNA, the CDR3 is TGTGCCAGCAGAGTACTAGCGGGGGGTCGGACACAAGAGACCCAGTACTTC. Encoded protein: CASRVLAGGRTQETQYF. This chain uses TRBV2 with TRBJ2-5; 12 bases map to TRBD2. Germline V gene sequence: CDR1 SNHLY, CDR2 FYNNEI. Trimming at V came to 6 bases and at J to 2 bases, leaving 10 bases not matched to a gene. The CDR3 spans 17 residues.

The CDR3: CASSLASNRELETQYF. The CDR3 DNA reads as TGCGCCAGCAGCTTGGCCTCGAACAGGGAGTTGGAGACCCAGTACTTC. The J gene is TRBJ2-5, the V gene TRBV5-1; possible D gene TRBD1, 6 bases. Trimming stripped 0 bases from V and 5 bases from J, with 17 bases between. The CDR3 is made up of 16 amino acids. The germline V gene encodes CDR1 SGHRS and CDR2 YFSETQ.